The sequence of this T cell receptor (beta chain) was determined in a study of T cells in Graves' hyperthyroidism and ophthalmopathy. Using RNA transcripts as the source, TCR beta CDR3 regions were amplified. TCR CDR3 underwent first-round RT-PCR with the HTBI primer set. MiXCR, run by TCRdb on the multiplex PCR reads, gives a single entry per CDR3 protein. This table has 700,000 or so distinct CDR3 sequences, around 15% appearing once. V gave up 3 bases and J gave up 1 base, with 12 bases separating them. Per germline, CDR1 SGHTA and CDR2 FQGNSA. This CDR3 comprises 15 residues. This clonotype was seen repeatedly, ten times or more.

This sequence was found in a man between 18 and 29 years old with Graves' hyperthyroidism. The chain is built from TRBV7-2 and TRBJ1-1; D is ambiguous. The sequencing input was blood. The DNA for the CDR3 is TGTGCCAGCAGCTTGACACCGTTTGCGAACACTGAAGCTTTCTTT. This translates into CASSLTPFANTEAFF.